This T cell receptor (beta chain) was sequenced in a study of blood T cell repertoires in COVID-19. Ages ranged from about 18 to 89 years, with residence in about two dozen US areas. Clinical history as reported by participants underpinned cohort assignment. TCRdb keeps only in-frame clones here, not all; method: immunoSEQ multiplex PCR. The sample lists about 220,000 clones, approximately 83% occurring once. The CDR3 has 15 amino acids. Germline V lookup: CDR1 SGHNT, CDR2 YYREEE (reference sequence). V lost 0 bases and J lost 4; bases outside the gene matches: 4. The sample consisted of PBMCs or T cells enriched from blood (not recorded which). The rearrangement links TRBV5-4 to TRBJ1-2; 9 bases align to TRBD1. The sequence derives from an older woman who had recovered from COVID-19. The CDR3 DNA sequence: TGTGCCAGCAGCTTGGACCCGACAGGGGGCTATGGCTACACCTTC. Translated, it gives CASSLDPTGGYGYTF.